A single sample is the source of the 2 T cell receptor beta chains below, sequenced in a study of blood T cell repertoires in COVID-19 (dated by TCRdb to 2018 to 2021). The library came from the immunoSEQ multiplex PCR assay. In TCRdb, the immuneACCESS table is reduced to in-frame sequences with V and J assigned. These tables do not hold every clone; where another copy was compared, an unresolved V gene accounts for under half, and the others remain unexplained. In all, the sample holds approximately 270,000 clones, and approximately 90% of those were seen once. The top ten clones comprise roughly 6.8% of the sample. Sequencing was carried out using peripheral blood. The receptors here all came from a woman in her twenties or thirties with COVID-19, enrolled during active disease.

The CDR3 spells CASIGQGARVAEAFF. As DNA, the CDR3 is TGTGCCAGCATCGGGCAGGGGGCGCGAGTGGCTGAAGCTTTCTTT. The rearrangement uses TRBV6-6 and TRBJ1-1, with 8 bases fitting TRBD1. Germline CDR1 MNHNY, CDR2 SVGAGI (reference sequence). The CDR3 is made up of 15 amino acids. V was pared by 7 bases and J by 6 bases, with 13 bases of the junction left unmatched.

This clone was detected once. The chain links TRBV5-5 to TRBJ2-5; D might be TRBD1 (6 bases). Germline values: CDR1 SGHKS, CDR2 YYEKEE (reference sequence). The V end lost 0 bases, the J end lost 5 bases, and 11 bases lay between the germline ends. CDR3 length: 14 residues. The DNA of the CDR3 is TGTGCCAGCAGCTTGGGAAGGCAGGGGGAGACCCAGTACTTC. It encodes CASSLGRQGETQYF.